Listed here is a single T cell receptor beta chain. Its antigen is currently unknown. The same CDR3 also results from other DNA sequences found in this sample. The data were obtained in a study of shared clonotypes between healthy human individuals. Findings of the study overall: For naive CD4 cells, around 5% of clonotypes were shared across a handful of donors.

Sequencing was performed with immunoSEQ multiplex PCR; in TCRdb, only in-frame clones are kept and a portion is missing. The sample consists of some 2,500,000 clones, over 85% of them appearing once. Per the germline V gene, CDR1 is MDHEN and CDR2 is SYDVKM. There are 12 residues in the CDR3. The V and J ends lost 3 bases and 3 bases respectively, with 5 bases between them. The TCR was taken from a man aged 18-30 years in good health. Some clones in this sample may be carry-over from other donors' samples. The sample taken for sequencing was naive CD4+ T cells from PBMCs. Subset indicated: CD45RA+ positively selected. This chain connects TRBV28 to TRBJ1-1; D gene ambiguous. DNA of the CDR3: TGTGCCAGCAGTTTGTCGCACACTGAAGCTTTCTTT. Its translation is CASSLSHTEAFF.